This T cell receptor beta chain was obtained from a study of cytomegalovirus exposure and HLA in healthy donors. The germline gives CDR1 KGHSH, CDR2 LQKENI. There are 16 residues in the CDR3. The ends lost 2 bases at V and 5 bases at J; junction bases unmatched: 10. Whole-study findings and limits: Within an earlier analysis, most TCR beta V segments proved productive either about 90% or about 30% of the time. Trimming of TCR beta V- and J-genes showed a link, identified in a later analysis, to a missense DCLRE1C variant. The classifier reportedly diagnosed cytomegalovirus status with high specificity and sensitivity.

60 Vbeta and 13 Jbeta primers were used in PCR. Some clones are missing from TCRdb's copy, which holds only in-frame ones; the method was immunoSEQ multiplex PCR. The sample's table shows 90,000 to 120,000 clones. When sampled, the donors appeared nominally healthy, though they likely had unrecorded immune exposures. Notes on this clone: The antigen remains undetermined.

The gene calls are TRBV18 and TRBJ1-1, with 8 positions matching TRBD1. This clonotype was sampled from a man between 45 and 60 years old in good health and CMV-seronegative. Sequencing was carried out using PBMCs. CDR3 nucleotide sequence: TGTGCCAGCTCACCATTTCAGGGGGCGAGGGAAACTGAAGCTTTCTTT. Translation gives CASSPFQGARETEAFF.